Listed below are T cell receptor beta chains from one sample, sequenced in a study of shared clonotypes between healthy human individuals. The table came from immunoSEQ multiplex PCR; TCRdb's copy has only in-frame clones and leaves some out. This table holds around 320,000 clones, over 75% found once. Material: memory CD8+ T cells sorted from blood. The receptors derive from a man aged 18 to 30 in good health. CDR3s leave out the opening cysteine and the closing phenylalanine or tryptophan.

V gene: TRBV5-1; J gene: TRBJ2-5; CDR3 protein: ASGPGQGAETQY
V gene: TRBV6-5; J gene: TRBJ1-1; CDR3 protein: ASSYFPMDGAEAF
V gene: TRBV10-3; J gene: TRBJ2-7; CDR3 protein: ATGEGTGYEQY
V gene: TRBV7-8; J gene: TRBJ1-1; CDR3 protein: ASSPDRGVEAF
V gene: TRBV27; J gene: TRBJ1-2; CDR3 protein: ASSTGTNYGYT
V gene: TRBV10-3; J gene: TRBJ1-1; CDR3 protein: ASRVPGTLDGAF
V gene: TRBV7-8; J gene: TRBJ2-7; CDR3 protein: ASSIETGSYEQY
V gene: TRBV4-3; J gene: TRBJ2-3; CDR3 protein: ASSQEASGTSTDTQY
V gene: TRBV28; J gene: TRBJ1-5; CDR3 protein: ASSFLGSNQPQH
V gene: TRBV7-9; J gene: TRBJ2-3; CDR3 protein: ASSPSWGQADTQY
V gene: TRBV7-9; J gene: TRBJ2-1; CDR3 protein: ASSLWVGGNFNEQF
V gene: TRBV19; J gene: TRBJ1-1; CDR3 protein: ASSIVGPRGNTEAF
V gene: TRBV4-3; J gene: TRBJ2-7; CDR3 protein: ASSQARSGSGDEQY
V gene: TRBV6-5; J gene: TRBJ1-1; CDR3 protein: ASSQLPGPAWAF
V gene: TRBV7-7; J gene: TRBJ2-1; CDR3 protein: ASSLGWPNEQF
V gene: TRBV7-9; J gene: TRBJ2-5; CDR3 protein: ASSRRKGHKIQETQY
V gene: TRBV5-6; J gene: TRBJ2-7; CDR3 protein: ASSLGGDFYEQY
V gene: TRBV28; J gene: TRBJ2-5; CDR3 protein: ASSNTGQQETQY
V gene: TRBV9; J gene: TRBJ2-3; CDR3 protein: ASSDEAGASTDTQY
V gene: TRBV19; J gene: TRBJ2-7; CDR3 protein: ASSTPGLAVEQY
V gene: TRBV29-1; J gene: TRBJ1-1; CDR3 protein: SARENTEAF
V gene: TRBV7-3; J gene: TRBJ2-6; CDR3 protein: ASSLGSSGANVLT
V gene: TRBV28; J gene: TRBJ1-6; CDR3 protein: ASSLYPADAYNSPLH
V gene: TRBV28; J gene: TRBJ1-1; CDR3 protein: ASSLPITLSSNTEAF
V gene: TRBV10-1; J gene: TRBJ1-2; CDR3 protein: ASSDGGGYT
V gene: TRBV4-3; J gene: TRBJ2-3; CDR3 protein: ASSQVTTDTQY
V gene: TRBV7-9; J gene: TRBJ2-1; CDR3 protein: ASSDWALHNEQF
V gene: TRBV7-9; J gene: TRBJ1-4; CDR3 protein: ASSPALRTNEKLF
V gene: TRBV2; J gene: TRBJ1-2; CDR3 protein: ASSQIYGYT
V gene: TRBV7-9; J gene: TRBJ2-4; CDR3 protein: ASSLDREGIQY
V gene: TRBV6-1; J gene: TRBJ2-7; CDR3 protein: ASRAAYEQY
V gene: TRBV28; J gene: TRBJ2-1; CDR3 protein: ASSPPGYEQF
V gene: TRBV7-9; J gene: TRBJ1-1; CDR3 protein: ASSPDRGLDTEAF
V gene: TRBV13; J gene: TRBJ1-1; CDR3 protein: ASSLENIEAF
V gene: TRBV25-1; J gene: TRBJ2-7; CDR3 protein: ASSEILLAGGSYEQY
V gene: TRBV27; J gene: TRBJ2-3; CDR3 protein: ASSPRTGRMRYTQY
V gene: TRBV19; J gene: TRBJ1-1; CDR3 protein: ASTIGWNTEAF
V gene: TRBV4-1; J gene: TRBJ1-5; CDR3 protein: ASRIRQGGVVGQPQH
V gene: TRBV6-1; J gene: TRBJ2-2; CDR3 protein: ASSDFGGTGELF
V gene: TRBV6-5; J gene: TRBJ2-7; CDR3 protein: ASRHSSGSSYEQY
V gene: TRBV2; J gene: TRBJ2-7; CDR3 protein: ASSEPSGVFYEQY
V gene: TRBV7-9; J gene: TRBJ2-3; CDR3 protein: ASSFWGLAGSTDTQY
V gene: TRBV7-6; J gene: TRBJ2-7; CDR3 protein: ASSLASGTTYEQY